The 17 T cell receptor beta chains given below trace back to one sample, sequenced in a study of regulatory T cells in long-lasting Graves disease. For TCR beta, libraries came from iRepertoire HTBI primers and Arm-PCR of CDR3 regions. TCRdb passed the multiplex PCR reads through MiXCR, listing each CDR3 protein once. This sample has about 420,000 distinct CDR3 sequences, with around 24% found just once. Stated time point: persistent/refractory GD, antithyroid drugs over 5 years with positive TRAb. With RNA extracted from PBMCs as input, the TCR library was made. Source: peripheral blood mononuclear cells (PBMCs), taken when the disease was refractory, from a patient treated with antithyroid drugs. The source is a female donor with Graves disease.

This clonotype was seen more than once but under ten times. The V and J genes are TRBV2 and TRBJ2-2; 10 nucleotides line up with TRBD1. The CDR3 totals 17 residues. The junction had 7 bases not matched to a gene; V was cut back by 4 bases and J by 2 bases. Germline values: CDR1 SNHLY, CDR2 FYNNEI. CDR3: CASSVIGTGANTGELFF. The CDR3 nucleotides are TGTGCCAGCAGTGTTATTGGGACAGGGGCCAACACCGGGGAGCTGTTTTTT.

The rearrangement joins TRBV5-6 to TRBJ2-7; 10 bases fit TRBD2. The CDR3 contains 17 residues. Germline values: CDR1 SGHDT, CDR2 YYEEEE. J lost 1 base, V lost 1 base, and 8 bases had no gene match. The CDR3, as DNA: TGTGCCAGCAGCTTGTGGAATAGCGGGAGGAGGTCCTACGAGCAGTACTTC. It specifies CASSLWNSGRRSYEQYF.

Only a few counts were recorded for this clonotype. The chain couples TRBV7-7 to TRBJ2-7; a weak D match, TRBD1 (6 bases). The germline V gene has CDR1 SSHAT and CDR2 FNYEAQ (reference sequence). The CDR3 contains 14 residues. V was shortened by 1 base and J by 7 bases, with 14 bases between the two germline ends. The CDR3 bases are TGTGCCAGCAGCTTAGGGGCAGGGGTTGGGGAGCAGTACTTC. Protein product: CASSLGAGVGEQYF.

In its sample, this clonotype was seen many times. Written as DNA, the CDR3 is TGTGCCAGCAGTCCCTGGACTTATGGCTACACCTTC. Translated, it gives CASSPWTYGYTF. The rearrangement links TRBV28 to TRBJ1-2, with D unresolved. The germline V gene has CDR1 MDHEN and CDR2 SYDVKM. CDR3 size: 12 residues. V shed 5 bases and J shed 5 bases, with 9 bases lying between them.

This clonotype was detected only a few times. One base away lies a much larger clone, so this may be a sequencing read error. CDR3 in amino acids: CSARDSAGLGCQQYF. The CDR3 DNA sequence: TGCAGTGCTAGAGATTCCGCCGGACTAGGCTGCCAGCAGTACTTC. This chain uses TRBV20-1 with TRBJ2-7, with 7 positions matching TRBD2. The V segment lost 0 bases and the J segment 8 bases; nucleotides outside the gene matches: 13. Germline CDR1 DFQATT, CDR2 SNEGSKA (reference sequence). This CDR3 is built from 15 residues.

The chain couples TRBV30 to TRBJ2-7, with D unclear. V shed 3 bases and J shed 6 bases, with 9 bases lying between them. The germline CDR1 and CDR2 sequences are GTSNPN and SVGIG (reference sequence). The CDR3 extends over 11 amino acids. CDR3 protein: CAWSRSVEQYF. The CDR3 coding sequence is TGTGCCTGGAGCCGCTCAGTCGAGCAGTACTTC.

J is TRBJ2-7 and V is TRBV20-1; D is perhaps TRBD1 or TRBD2 (5 bases each). This CDR3 is built from 13 residues. V was trimmed by 6 bases and J by 0 bases, leaving 12 bases between them. Germline CDR1 is DFQATT and CDR2 is SNEGSKA (reference sequence). Here the CDR3 DNA reads TGCAGTGCAGCGCCGGGACCCTCCTACGAGCAGTACTTC. Residues: CSAAPGPSYEQYF.

At least ten counts were recorded for this clonotype. J is TRBJ1-5 and V is TRBV20-1; no firm D call. CDR1 DFQATT and CDR2 SNEGSKA come from the germline V gene (reference sequence). The CDR3 contains 15 residues. V lost 6 bases and J 4 bases, leaving 19 bases between the germline ends. CDR3 loop: CSAVKGASRNQPQHF. CDR3 sequence (DNA): TGCAGTGCCGTCAAGGGCGCGTCCCGAAATCAGCCCCAGCATTTT.

This clonotype was counted many times. The chain has TRBV28 and TRBJ1-2; D not resolved. Per germline, CDR1 MDHEN and CDR2 SYDVKM. The CDR3 loop spans 12 amino acids. Trimming pared 2 bases from V and 11 bases from J, leaving 12 bases between. CDR3 nucleotide sequence: TGTGCCAGCAGTTTACGTCTGGGAGGGTACACCTTC. It specifies CASSLRLGGYTF.

The chain is built from TRBV11-2 and TRBJ1-2; 7 positions agree with TRBD1. The CDR3 length is 14 residues. Germline-derived CDR1 and CDR2 are SGHAT and FQNNGV. The trim removed 5 bases at V and 7 bases at J, leaving 10 bases unmatched. CDR3 nucleotides: TGTGCCAGCAGCCCCGGACAGGTTCGGGTTGGCTACACCTTC. As protein: CASSPGQVRVGYTF. Full variable domain (missing parts from reference TRBV11-2 and TRBJ1-2): EAGVAQSPRYKIIEKRQSVAFWCNPISGHATLYWYQQILGQGPKLLIQFQNNGVVDDSQLPKDRFSAERLKGVDSTLKIQPAKLEDSAVYLCASSPGQVRVGYTFGSGTRLTVV.

This clonotype has only a few counts. The chain uses TRBV7-3 and TRBJ2-5; D remains unclear. The CDR3 totals 13 residues. Trimming took off 2 bases at V and 5 bases at J, with 9 bases between the two ends. CDR1 is SGHTA, CDR2 FQGTGA, per germline. CDR3 nucleotides: TGTGCCAGCAGCTTATATGCGAGGGAGACCCAGTACTTC. Its protein product is CASSLYARETQYF.

This clonotype was seen at least ten times. The chain combines TRBV28 with TRBJ1-2, with 8 bases identical to TRBD1. Germline values: CDR1 MDHEN, CDR2 SYDVKM. The V segment lost 6 bases and the J segment 8 bases; nucleotides outside the gene matches: 11. The CDR3 consists of 14 residues. CDR3 DNA sequence: TGTGCCAGCAGCTTCATTCAGGGGGCGCGAGGCTACACCTTC. This codes for CASSFIQGARGYTF.

This clonotype was detected many times. The J gene is TRBJ2-7, the V gene TRBV27, with TRBD1 as a possible D gene (5 bases). The CDR3 has 15 residues. Looked up from germline, CDR1 is MNHEY and CDR2 is SMNVEV (reference sequence). Trimming removed 4 bases from V and 5 bases from J, with 18 bases in between. CDR3 sequence: CASSSIQGLADEQYF. In DNA form, the CDR3 reads TGTGCCAGCAGTTCTATTCAGGGTCTTGCGGACGAGCAGTACTTC.

This clonotype was observed once. V gene TRBV20-1 combines with J gene TRBJ2-3; 7 positions match TRBD2. The germline gives CDR1 DFQATT, CDR2 SNEGSKA (reference sequence). The length of the CDR3 is 18 residues. The junction had 17 bases not matched to a gene; V was cut back by 2 bases and J by 3 bases. CDR3 residues: CSARQPPGRGRVTDTQYF. In nucleotides, the CDR3 is TGCAGTGCTAGACAGCCCCCGGGGCGGGGGAGGGTAACAGATACGCAGTATTTT.

V and J are TRBV29-1 and TRBJ2-2; 14 nucleotides align to TRBD2. Germline CDR1 and CDR2: SQVTM and ANQGSEA. V shed 6 bases and J 5 bases; nucleotides not matched to a gene: 11. The CDR3 runs to 17 residues. CDR3 sequence reads: CSVGGWGLAGDTGELFF. The DNA for the CDR3 is TGCAGCGTGGGGGGGTGGGGACTAGCGGGAGATACCGGGGAGCTGTTTTTT.

This clonotype has just a few counts. The chain combines TRBV10-3 with TRBJ2-5; D remains ambiguous. From germline, CDR1 is ENHRY and CDR2 SYGVKD. This CDR3 is built from 11 residues. V was cut by 6 bases and J by 5 bases, with 7 bases left in between. Here the CDR3 DNA reads TGTGCCATCAGGGGGATGGAGACCCAGTACTTC. Amino acids: CAIRGMETQYF.

This clonotype was recorded many times. The V and J genes are TRBV20-1 and TRBJ1-1; D remains ambiguous. The CDR3 consists of 13 residues. Per the germline V gene, CDR1 is DFQATT and CDR2 is SNEGSKA (reference sequence). Trimming pared 3 bases from V and 6 bases from J, leaving 14 bases between. The CDR3 here is CSARSFAGSEAFF. In nucleotides, the CDR3 is TGCAGTGCTAGGTCTTTTGCTGGCTCTGAAGCTTTCTTT.